This T cell receptor (beta chain) appears in the sequencing data of a study of T cells in Graves' hyperthyroidism and ophthalmopathy. General study results and limits: Blood also held most thyroid clonotypes expanded beyond 0.001. The model's output predicted ophthalmopathy at a median of 6.5 months prior to onset.

There are many counts of this clonotype. Its antigen is unidentified. One end of the junction does not line up with germline, which may come from a read error. The CDR3 loop spans 15 amino acids. Germline loops: CDR1 SGHAT, CDR2 FQNNGV. Amplification of TCR beta CDR3 regions used RNA as the template. RT-PCR in the first round (using the HTBI primer set) targeted the TCR CDR3. In TCRdb, the multiplex PCR reads were re-called with MiXCR into one record per CDR3 protein. Of 75,000 to 100,000 distinct CDR3 sequences detected, about 37% appear once; the ten largest clones hold approximately 10%. Patients counted as stable if ophthalmopathy did not develop within 18 months. Orbital computed tomography and thyroid ultrasound, together with serum TRAb and thyroxine and clinical symptoms, were used for diagnoses.

The TCR originated in a woman aged 25-40 years with Graves' hyperthyroidism. The rearrangement joins TRBV11-2 to TRBJ2-2; TRBD1 is a possible D gene (6 bases). Sequencing was done on a sample of peripheral blood or thyroid tissue (not recorded which). The CDR3 DNA reads TGTACCAGCAGCGAACAGGGTATATCCACCGGGGAGCTGTTTTTT. Amino acid sequence: CTSSEQGISTGELFF.